The entry that follows covers one T cell receptor (beta chain) sequence. CDR3 size: 14 residues. Germline assignment: CDR1 MGHRA and CDR2 YSYEKL. V lost 4 bases, J lost 3 bases, and 12 bases lay in between. Then a second PCR, running about 6 to 12 cycles, was carried out with a sample-barcoded 5' primer and a J-beta primer mix. One entry per CDR3 protein results from TCRdb running MiXCR on the 5' RACE reads. The table includes 910,000 or so distinct CDR3 sequences, just over 50% detected once. The data were taken from a study of blood T cells in healthy people across ages. The origin of this receptor is a woman aged 55-69 years in good health. The genes are TRBV4-1 and TRBJ1-2; D might be TRBD1 (5 bases). Sequenced material: blood. CDR3 nucleotide sequence: TGCGCCAGCAGCCCGCGTGGGGCGGACTATGGCTACACCTTC. This sequence encodes CASSPRGADYGYTF.